The clone carrying this TCR beta chain was counted between two and nine times. The sample belongs to a study of patients and donors after allogeneic stem cell transplantation. The CDR3 length is 11 residues. TCRdb passed the RT-PCR reads through MiXCR, listing each CDR3 protein once. The sample holds about 960,000 distinct CDR3 sequences; about a sixth are singletons and the top ten take 5% to 6.5%. The specimen was blood, either unsorted or a sorted T cell fraction (not recorded which). The sequence derives from a human donor who was either an allogeneic HSCT recipient or a stem cell or donor lymphocyte infusion donor (not recorded which). It is not recorded whose cells these are; they may come from a transplant donor. This chain links TRBV21-1 with TRBJ1-2. TRBV21-1 is classified as a pseudogene. The CDR3 loop is CASSQSKGYTF. The CDR3 coding sequence is TGTGCCAGCAGCCAAAGCAAGGGCTACACCTTC.